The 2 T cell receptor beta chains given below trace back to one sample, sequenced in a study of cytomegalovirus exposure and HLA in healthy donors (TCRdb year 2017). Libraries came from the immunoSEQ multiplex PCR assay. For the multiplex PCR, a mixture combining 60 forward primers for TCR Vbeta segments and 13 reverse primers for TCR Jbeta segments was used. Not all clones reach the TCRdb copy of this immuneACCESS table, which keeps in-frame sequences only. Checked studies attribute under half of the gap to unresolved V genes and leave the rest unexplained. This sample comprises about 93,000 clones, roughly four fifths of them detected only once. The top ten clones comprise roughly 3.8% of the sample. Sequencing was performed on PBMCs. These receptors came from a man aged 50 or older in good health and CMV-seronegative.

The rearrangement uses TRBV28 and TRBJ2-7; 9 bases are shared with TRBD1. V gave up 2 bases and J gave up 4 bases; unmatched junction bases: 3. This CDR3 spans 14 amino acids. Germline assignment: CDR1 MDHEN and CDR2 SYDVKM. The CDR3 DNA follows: TGTGCCAGCAGTTTAACAGGGGGCAGGTACGAGCAGTACTTC. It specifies CASSLTGGRYEQYF.

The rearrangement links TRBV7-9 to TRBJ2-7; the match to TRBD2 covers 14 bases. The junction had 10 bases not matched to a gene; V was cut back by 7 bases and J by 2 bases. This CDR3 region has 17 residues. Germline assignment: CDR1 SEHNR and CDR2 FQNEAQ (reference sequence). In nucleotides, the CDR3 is TGTGCCAGCATCGACGGGACTAGCGGGAGAAACCCCTACGAGCAGTACTTC. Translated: CASIDGTSGRNPYEQYF.